Below, 26 T cell receptor beta chains from the same sample are listed, as sequenced in a study of T cells after yellow fever vaccination. TCRdb re-analysed the 5' RACE reads in MiXCR, keeping a single row per CDR3 protein. The repertoire has about 350,000 distinct CDR3 sequences, approximately 4% of them found once; the top ten carry approximately 25%. Here the sequenced sample was PBMCs, taken 5 days after the yellow fever booster vaccination. Receptors originate from a man between 18 and 29 years old who received the YFV17D yellow fever vaccine.

This clonotype was recorded many times. V usage is TRBV4-3 and J usage is TRBJ2-7; D is possibly TRBD1 (6 bases). Deletions cut 0 bases from V and 0 bases from J, with 15 bases between. The CDR3 extends over 17 amino acids. Germline CDR1 LGHNA, CDR2 YSLEER. CDR3 nucleotides: TGCGCCAGCAGCCAAGATGTCCGGCAGGGGAGCTCCTACGAGCAGTACTTC. Its translation: CASSQDVRQGSSYEQYF.

This clonotype was seen a few times. V is TRBV27 and J is TRBJ2-7, with D perhaps matching TRBD1 (6 bases). Trimming took 5 bases from V and 4 from J, leaving 12 bases between them. Germline CDR1 is MNHEY and CDR2 is SMNVEV (reference sequence). CDR3 length equals 13 residues. Written as DNA, the CDR3 is TGTGCCAGCAGTCCCGCAACAGGGTACGAGCAGTACTTC. Encoded protein: CASSPATGYEQYF.

The table lists this clonotype with many counts. The chain couples TRBV20-1 to TRBJ1-4; 9 bases align to TRBD1. The junction had 11 bases not matched to a gene; V was cut back by 1 base and J by 8 bases. CDR1 and CDR2 from the germline V gene are DFQATT and SNEGSKA (reference sequence). The CDR3 length is 16 residues. Here the CDR3 reads CSARVRLDRGREKLFF. The CDR3 nucleotides read TGCAGTGCTAGAGTCCGCCTGGACAGGGGTAGGGAAAAACTGTTTTTT.

The chain carries TRBV6-1 and TRBJ2-1; unclear D gene. The ends were cut back, 4 bases at V and 10 bases at J, with 14 bases in the middle. CDR3 length: 13 amino acids. The germline V gene has CDR1 MNHNS and CDR2 SASEGT. CDR3 DNA: TGTGCCAGCAGTGTTGAGGCGGCTTCGGAGCAGTTCTTC. Its translation is CASSVEAASEQFF.

The sample holds many counts of this clonotype. This sequence joins TRBV7-2 and TRBJ1-1, with 8 positions matching TRBD1. Trimming cost V 5 bases and J 3 bases; bases outside gene matches: 5. Germline loops: CDR1 SGHTA, CDR2 FQGNSA. The CDR3 runs 14 residues. The CDR3 nucleotides read TGTGCCAGCAGCCTAGGACAGGGCTACACTGAAGCTTTCTTT. Translation: CASSLGQGYTEAFF.

This clonotype was detected many times. The rearrangement joins TRBV7-6 to TRBJ2-3, with D hard to call. The V gene's germline CDR1 is SGHVS and CDR2 FNYEAQ. Trimming cost V 4 bases and J 2 bases, with 7 bases left between them. The CDR3 covers 13 residues. The chain's CDR3 is CASSSRATDTQYF. The CDR3 region has the DNA TGTGCCAGCAGCTCCCGGGCCACAGATACGCAGTATTTT.

This clonotype was recorded many times. The V and J genes are TRBV9 and TRBJ2-5; D remains ambiguous. Germline V gene sequence: CDR1 SGDLS, CDR2 YYNGEE. The CDR3 covers 13 residues. Trimming left V 0 bases short and J 4 bases short, with 7 bases between. The CDR3 loop reads CASSVAVGETQYF. The CDR3 bases are TGTGCCAGCAGCGTAGCTGTGGGAGAGACCCAGTACTTC.

This clonotype has at least ten counts. J is TRBJ1-1 and V is TRBV5-1; D is undetermined. This CDR3 comprises 14 residues. V lost 3 bases and J 0 bases, leaving 9 bases between the germline ends. CDR1 and CDR2 from the germline V gene are SGHRS and YFSETQ. In DNA, the CDR3 is TGCGCCAGCAGCTCCGACCGGTTGAACACTGAAGCTTTCTTT. This codes for CASSSDRLNTEAFF.

This clonotype has only a few counts. CDR3 protein: CSVGTTGGFQETQYF. The CDR3 nucleotides read TGCAGCGTGGGGACGACAGGGGGTTTTCAAGAGACCCAGTACTTC. The chain uses TRBV29-1 and TRBJ2-5; the match to TRBD1 covers 9 bases. This CDR3 comprises 15 residues. The germline gives CDR1 SQVTM, CDR2 ANQGSEA. J lost 2 bases, V lost 6 bases, and 10 bases had no gene match.

The rearrangement links TRBV27 to TRBJ1-1; the D is unclear. Germline V CDR1 and CDR2: MNHEY, SMNVEV (reference sequence). V was trimmed by 2 bases and J by 4 bases, leaving 8 bases between them. The CDR3 consists of 13 residues. The CDR3 loop reads CASSLRASTEAFF. The CDR3 bases are TGTGCCAGCAGTTTACGGGCGTCCACTGAAGCTTTCTTT.

CDR3 region: CASRAGTSGFTGELFF. In DNA form, the CDR3 reads TGCGCCAGCAGGGCCGGGACTAGCGGGTTTACCGGGGAGCTGTTTTTT. The chain combines TRBV4-1 with TRBJ2-2, with TRBD2 identical over 12 bases. Germline CDR1 is MGHRA and CDR2 is YSYEKL. The CDR3 covers 16 residues. J gave up 5 bases and V 6 bases, and 7 bases lay outside the gene matches.

V usage is TRBV28 and J usage is TRBJ1-4; TRBD1 aligns across 9 bases. The J segment lost 5 bases and the V segment lost 4 bases, leaving 5 bases of the junction unmatched. Germline loops: CDR1 MDHEN, CDR2 SYDVKM. There are 15 residues in the CDR3. CDR3 nucleotides: TGTGCCAGCAGTTCCCTGACAGGGGGAAATGAAAAACTGTTTTTT. As protein: CASSSLTGGNEKLFF. Based on the CDR3 plus reference TRBV28 and TRBJ1-4, the full variable domain is DVKVTQSSRYLVKRTGEKVFLECVQDMDHENMFWYRQDPGLGLRLIYFSYDVKMKEKGDIPEGYSVSREKKERFSLILESASTNQTSMYLCASSSLTGGNEKLFFGSGTQLSVL.

This clonotype occurred a few times. The rearrangement uses TRBV11-3 and TRBJ2-1; the D is unclear. Germline values: CDR1 SGHNT, CDR2 YENEEA. The CDR3 consists of 12 residues. V lost 4 bases, J lost 7 bases, and 8 bases lay in between. The CDR3 region has the DNA TGTGCCAGCAGCTCTATAGCAAATGAGCAGTTCTTC. Residues: CASSSIANEQFF. The whole variable domain, remainder taken from reference TRBV11-3 and TRBJ2-1, is EAGVVQSPRYKIIEKKQPVAFWCNPISGHNTLYWYLQNLGQGPELLIRYENEEAVDDSQLPKDRFSAERLKGVDSTLKIQPAELGDSAVYLCASSSIANEQFFGPGTRLTVL.

A few counts support this clonotype. V gene TRBV7-2 combines with J gene TRBJ2-5; D unclear. The CDR3 is 13 amino acids. Trimming shortened V by 3 bases and J by 4 bases, and 9 bases separated the two germline ends. CDR1 and CDR2 (germline): SGHTA, FQGNSA. The CDR3 coding sequence is TGTGCCAGCAGCTTGACGGCTCCAGAGACCCAGTACTTC. Its translation is CASSLTAPETQYF.

This clonotype appeared a few times. The chain is built from TRBV5-1 and TRBJ2-2, with D unclear. CDR3 length equals 15 residues. Trimming removed 2 bases at V and 0 bases at J, with 8 bases between. CDR1 SGHRS and CDR2 YFSETQ come from the germline V gene. CDR3 sequence reads: CASSFGVPNTGELFF. DNA of the CDR3: TGCGCCAGCAGCTTTGGGGTCCCGAACACCGGGGAGCTGTTTTTT.

The chain uses TRBV7-9 and TRBJ2-1; 8 positions match TRBD2. The germline CDR1 and CDR2 sequences are SEHNR and FQNEAQ (reference sequence). Trimming removed 3 bases from V and 4 bases from J; junction bases left unmatched: 8. The CDR3 length is 16 residues. CDR3 DNA sequence: TGTGCCAGCAGCTTCCGGGGGGGCCCAAGGTACAATGAGCAGTTCTTC. It codes for CASSFRGGPRYNEQFF.

This clonotype came up many times. The chain is built from TRBV7-8 and TRBJ2-3; D unresolved. Trimming left V 5 bases short and J 0 bases short, with 18 bases between. The CDR3 runs 17 residues. Per the germline V gene, CDR1 is SGHVS and CDR2 is FQNEAQ. Here the CDR3 DNA reads TGTGCCAGCAGCCCCCGATGGACGGTTTCTAGCACAGATACGCAGTATTTT. It translates to CASSPRWTVSSTDTQYF.

The chain combines TRBV12-3 or TRBV12-4 with TRBJ2-2, with 7 bases aligning to TRBD1. This CDR3 has 16 amino acids. With V trimmed by 3 bases and J by 6 bases, 10 bases remained unmatched. CDR3 loop: CASSLFSRGQAGELFF. The CDR3, as DNA: TGTGCCAGCAGTTTGTTCTCGAGGGGGCAAGCCGGGGAGCTGTTTTTT.

This clonotype was recorded a few times. This chain joins TRBV4-1 and TRBJ2-1; the match to TRBD1 covers 7 bases. The CDR3 consists of 16 residues. V was clipped by 2 bases and J by 4 bases; unmatched bases: 8. CDR1 MGHRA and CDR2 YSYEKL come from the germline V gene. CDR3 nucleotides: TGCGCCAGCAGCCAAACCCGGACAGGAACTTACAATGAGCAGTTCTTC. It is translated as CASSQTRTGTYNEQFF.

This chain connects TRBV6-7 to TRBJ1-1, with 8 bases fitting TRBD1. TRBV6-7 is an ORF, and what it does is uncertain. After removal of 0 bases from V and 2 bases from J, the junction contained 5 bases not matched to a gene. The CDR3 contains 16 residues. The CDR3 coding sequence is TGTGCCAGCAGTTACTCGCGGCCAGGGGGCAACACTGAAGCTTTCTTT. This translates into CASSYSRPGGNTEAFF.

The V gene is TRBV9, the J gene TRBJ2-3; 9 nucleotides line up with TRBD2. Losses at the gene ends were 0 bases for V and 4 bases for J; bases not matched to a gene: 12. The CDR3 is 18 amino acids. Germline-derived CDR1 and CDR2 are SGDLS and YYNGEE. The CDR3 spells CASSVALMASGVADTQYF. In DNA, the CDR3 is TGTGCCAGCAGCGTAGCTCTGATGGCTAGCGGGGTAGCAGATACGCAGTATTTT.

The table lists this clonotype with a few counts. This rearrangement joins TRBV10-3 to TRBJ1-2; a possible D gene is TRBD1 (6 bases). This CDR3 region has 13 residues. Looked up from germline, CDR1 is ENHRY and CDR2 is SYGVKD. V was trimmed by 4 bases and J by 0 bases, leaving 6 bases between them. CDR3 nucleotide sequence: TGTGCCATCAGTGGGACAGCTAACTATGGCTACACCTTC. Translated, it gives CAISGTANYGYTF.

The V call is TRBV6-5, the J call TRBJ1-5; weak D call: TRBD1 (6 bases). The CDR3 has 15 amino acids. With 6 bases removed from V and 4 bases from J, the gap between germline ends came to 16 bases. Germline loops: CDR1 MNHEY, CDR2 SVGAGI. CDR3 sequence: CASRETGVGNQPQHF. CDR3 DNA: TGTGCCAGCAGGGAGACAGGCGTGGGGAATCAGCCCCAGCATTTT.

The V gene is TRBV19, the J gene TRBJ1-1; tentative D call: TRBD1 (5 bases). The CDR3 is made up of 16 amino acids. CDR1 and CDR2 (germline): LNHDA, SQIVND (reference sequence). V lost 4 bases and J 1 base, leaving 16 bases between the germline ends. The CDR3, as DNA: TGTGCCAGTAGTACCGTCACAGGACCCCCGAACACTGAAGCTTTCTTT. Residues: CASSTVTGPPNTEAFF.

The chain is built from TRBV20-1 and TRBJ2-7; 7 positions match TRBD2. Unmatched junction bases numbered 4, after V lost 2 bases and J lost 6 bases. CDR3 length equals 12 residues. Germline CDR1 DFQATT, CDR2 SNEGSKA (reference sequence). Here the CDR3 reads CSARREVGEQYF. CDR3 coding DNA: TGCAGTGCTAGACGGGAGGTTGGCGAGCAGTACTTC.

This clonotype was detected a few times. This chain joins TRBV2 and TRBJ2-7; tentative D call: TRBD2 (6 bases). The CDR3 spans 13 residues. The V end was cut by 8 bases, the J end by 5 bases, with 16 bases between. From germline, CDR1 is SNHLY and CDR2 FYNNEI. CDR3 loop: CASRRAGTNEQYF. Written as DNA, the CDR3 is TGTGCCAGCCGGCGTGCGGGGACGAACGAGCAGTACTTC.